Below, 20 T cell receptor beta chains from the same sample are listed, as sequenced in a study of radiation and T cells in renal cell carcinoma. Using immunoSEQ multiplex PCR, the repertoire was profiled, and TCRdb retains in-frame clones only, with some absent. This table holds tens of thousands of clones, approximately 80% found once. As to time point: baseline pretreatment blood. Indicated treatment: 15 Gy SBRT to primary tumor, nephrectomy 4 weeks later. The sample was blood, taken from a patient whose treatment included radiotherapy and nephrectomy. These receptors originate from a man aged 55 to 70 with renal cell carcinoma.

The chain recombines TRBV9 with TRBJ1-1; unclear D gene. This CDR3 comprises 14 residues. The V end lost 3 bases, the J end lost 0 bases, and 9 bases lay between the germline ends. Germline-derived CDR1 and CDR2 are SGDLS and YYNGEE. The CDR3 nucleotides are TGTGCCAGCAGCGCAGAGACGGTGAACACTGAAGCTTTCTTT. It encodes CASSAETVNTEAFF.

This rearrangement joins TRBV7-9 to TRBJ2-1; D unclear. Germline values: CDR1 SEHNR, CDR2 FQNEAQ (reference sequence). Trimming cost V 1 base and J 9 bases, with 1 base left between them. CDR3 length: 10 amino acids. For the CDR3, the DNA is TGTGCCAGCAGCTTAGGTGAGCAGTTCTTC. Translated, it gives CASSLGEQFF.

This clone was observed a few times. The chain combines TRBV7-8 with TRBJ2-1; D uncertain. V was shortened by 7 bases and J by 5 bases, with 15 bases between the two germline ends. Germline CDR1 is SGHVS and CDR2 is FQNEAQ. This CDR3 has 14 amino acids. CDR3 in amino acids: CASTFSPADNEQFF. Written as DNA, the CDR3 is TGTGCCAGCACCTTCTCCCCGGCCGACAATGAGCAGTTCTTC.

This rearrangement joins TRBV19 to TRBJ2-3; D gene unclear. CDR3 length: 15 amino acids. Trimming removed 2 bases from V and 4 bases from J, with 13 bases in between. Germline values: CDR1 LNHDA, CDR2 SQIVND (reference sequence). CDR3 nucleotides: TGTGCCAGTAGTATAATTTACTATAAATCAGATACGCAGTATTTT. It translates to CASSIIYYKSDTQYF.

DNA of the CDR3: TGTGCCAGCAGCATATCCGCCGCTGGCACGTACTTC. This gives the protein CASSISAAGTYF. This chain uses TRBV11-2 with TRBJ2-7; no definite D call. This CDR3 region has 12 residues. V was pared by 5 bases and J by 12 bases, with 17 bases between. CDR1 is SGHAT, CDR2 FQNNGV, per germline.

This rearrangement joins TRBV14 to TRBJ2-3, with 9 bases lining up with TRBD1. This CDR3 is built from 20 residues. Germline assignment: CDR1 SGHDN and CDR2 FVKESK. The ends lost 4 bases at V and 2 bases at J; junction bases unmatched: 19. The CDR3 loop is CASSLTMGTGYVLATDTQYF. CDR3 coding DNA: TGTGCCAGCAGCCTGACGATGGGGACAGGGTATGTGCTAGCCACAGATACGCAGTATTTT. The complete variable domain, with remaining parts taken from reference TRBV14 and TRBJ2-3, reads EAGVTQFPSHSVIEKGQTVTLRCDPISGHDNLYWYRRVMGKEIKFLLHFVKESKQDESGMPNNRFLAERTGGTYSTLKVQPAELEDSGVYFCASSLTMGTGYVLATDTQYFGPGTRLTVL.

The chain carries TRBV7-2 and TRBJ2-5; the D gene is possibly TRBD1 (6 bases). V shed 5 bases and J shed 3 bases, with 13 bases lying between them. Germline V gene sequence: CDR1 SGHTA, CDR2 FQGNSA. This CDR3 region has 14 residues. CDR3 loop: CASSGARGKETQYF. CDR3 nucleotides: TGTGCCAGCAGCGGCGCGAGGGGGAAAGAGACCCAGTACTTC.

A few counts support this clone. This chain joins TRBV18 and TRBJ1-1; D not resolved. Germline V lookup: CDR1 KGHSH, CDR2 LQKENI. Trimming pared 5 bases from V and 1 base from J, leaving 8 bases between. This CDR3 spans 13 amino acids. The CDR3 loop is CASSESGNTEAFF. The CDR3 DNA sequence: TGTGCCAGCTCAGAAAGCGGGAACACTGAAGCTTTCTTT.

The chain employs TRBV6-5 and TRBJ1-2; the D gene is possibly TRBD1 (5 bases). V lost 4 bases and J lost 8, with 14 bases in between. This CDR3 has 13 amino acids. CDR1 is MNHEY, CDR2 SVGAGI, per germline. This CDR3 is CASSSLTGRGYTF. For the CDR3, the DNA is TGTGCCAGCAGTTCACTCACAGGACGGGGCTACACCTTC.

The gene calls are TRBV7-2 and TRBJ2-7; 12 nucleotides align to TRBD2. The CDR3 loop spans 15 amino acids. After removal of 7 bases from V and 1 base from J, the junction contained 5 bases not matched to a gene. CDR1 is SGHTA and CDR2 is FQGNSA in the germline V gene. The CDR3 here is CASTSGLAGSYEQYF. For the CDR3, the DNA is TGTGCCAGCACCAGCGGACTAGCGGGGTCCTACGAGCAGTACTTC.

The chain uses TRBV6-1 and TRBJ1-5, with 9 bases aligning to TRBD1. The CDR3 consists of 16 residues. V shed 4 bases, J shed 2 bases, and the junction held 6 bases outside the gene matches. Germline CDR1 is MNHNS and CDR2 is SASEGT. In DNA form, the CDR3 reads TGTGCCAGCAGTGGATACCGGGACAGGGGCAATCAGCCCCAGCATTTT. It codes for CASSGYRDRGNQPQHF.

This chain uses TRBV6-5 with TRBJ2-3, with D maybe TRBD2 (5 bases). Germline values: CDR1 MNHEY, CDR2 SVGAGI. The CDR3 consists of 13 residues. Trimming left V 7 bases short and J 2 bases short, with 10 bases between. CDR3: CASNNRDTDTQYF. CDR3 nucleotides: TGTGCCAGCAACAACCGGGACACAGATACGCAGTATTTT.

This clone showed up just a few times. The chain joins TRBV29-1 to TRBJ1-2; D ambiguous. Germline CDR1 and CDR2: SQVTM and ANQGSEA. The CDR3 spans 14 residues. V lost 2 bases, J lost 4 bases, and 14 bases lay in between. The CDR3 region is CSVEIPGMAYGYTF. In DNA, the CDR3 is TGCAGCGTTGAAATACCGGGGATGGCCTATGGCTACACCTTC.

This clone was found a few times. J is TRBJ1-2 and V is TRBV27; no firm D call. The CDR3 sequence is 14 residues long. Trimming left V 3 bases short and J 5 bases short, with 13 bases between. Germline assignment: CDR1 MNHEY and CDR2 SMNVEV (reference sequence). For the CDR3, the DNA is TGTGCCAGCAGTTTTTCGGACGGCCTATATGGCTACACCTTC. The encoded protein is CASSFSDGLYGYTF.

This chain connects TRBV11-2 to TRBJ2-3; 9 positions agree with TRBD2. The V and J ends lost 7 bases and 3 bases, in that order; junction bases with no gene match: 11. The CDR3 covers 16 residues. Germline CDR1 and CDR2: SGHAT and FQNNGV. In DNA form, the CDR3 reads TGTGCCAGCAACGACATAGCGGGAGCTAGGACAGATACGCAGTATTTT. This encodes CASNDIAGARTDTQYF. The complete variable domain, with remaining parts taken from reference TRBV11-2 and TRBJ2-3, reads EAGVAQSPRYKIIEKRQSVAFWCNPISGHATLYWYQQILGQGPKLLIQFQNNGVVDDSQLPKDRFSAERLKGVDSTLKIQPAKLEDSAVYLCASNDIAGARTDTQYFGPGTRLTVL.

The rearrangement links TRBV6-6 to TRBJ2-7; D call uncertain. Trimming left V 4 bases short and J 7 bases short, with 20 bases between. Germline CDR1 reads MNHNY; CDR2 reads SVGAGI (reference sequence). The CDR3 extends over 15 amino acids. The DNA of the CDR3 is TGTGCCAGCAGTTTTGGGCCCCGGACCTTTGAGGAGCAGTACTTC. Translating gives CASSFGPRTFEEQYF.

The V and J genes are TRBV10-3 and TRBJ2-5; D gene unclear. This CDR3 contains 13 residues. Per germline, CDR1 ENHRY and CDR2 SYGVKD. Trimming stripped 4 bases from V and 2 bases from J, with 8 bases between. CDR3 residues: CAISGGRQETQYF. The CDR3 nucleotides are TGTGCCATCAGTGGAGGCAGGCAAGAGACCCAGTACTTC.

DNA of the CDR3: TGTGCCAGCAGCTCCTTAGCGGGAGGGCCCCACAATGAGCAGTTCTTC. Translating it yields CASSSLAGGPHNEQFF. This chain links TRBV11-3 with TRBJ2-1; 11 bases match TRBD2. The CDR3 totals 16 residues. Trimming at V came to 4 bases and at J to 5 bases, leaving 7 bases not matched to a gene. Germline CDR1 reads SGHNT; CDR2 reads YENEEA.

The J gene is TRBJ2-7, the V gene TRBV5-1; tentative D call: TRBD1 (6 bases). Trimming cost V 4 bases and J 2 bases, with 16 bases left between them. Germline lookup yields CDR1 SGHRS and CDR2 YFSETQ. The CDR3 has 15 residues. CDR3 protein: CASSPSPTGPYEQYF. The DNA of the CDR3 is TGCGCCAGCAGCCCTTCCCCGACAGGCCCCTACGAGCAGTACTTC.

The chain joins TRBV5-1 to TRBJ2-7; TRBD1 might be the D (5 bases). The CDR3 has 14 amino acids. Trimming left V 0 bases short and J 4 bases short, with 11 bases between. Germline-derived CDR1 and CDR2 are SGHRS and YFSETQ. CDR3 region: CASSLVDRLYEQYF. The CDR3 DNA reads TGCGCCAGCAGCTTGGTTGACAGATTATACGAGCAGTACTTC.